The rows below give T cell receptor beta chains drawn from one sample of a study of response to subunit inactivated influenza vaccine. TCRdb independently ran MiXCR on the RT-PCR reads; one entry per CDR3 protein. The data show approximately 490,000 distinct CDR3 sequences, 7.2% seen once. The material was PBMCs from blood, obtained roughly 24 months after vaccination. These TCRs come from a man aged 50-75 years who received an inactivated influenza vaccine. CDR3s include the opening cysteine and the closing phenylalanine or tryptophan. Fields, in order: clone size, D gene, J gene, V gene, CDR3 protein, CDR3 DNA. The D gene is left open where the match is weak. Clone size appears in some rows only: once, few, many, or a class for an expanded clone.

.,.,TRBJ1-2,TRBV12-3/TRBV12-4,CASTNPGALGYTF,TGTGCCAGCACAAACCCAGGGGCACTAGGCTACACCTTC
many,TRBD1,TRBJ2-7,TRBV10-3,CAISESGTAGEQYF,TGTGCCATCAGTGAGTCGGGGACAGCTGGGGAGCAGTACTTC
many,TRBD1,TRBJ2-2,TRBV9,CASSGGQGFNTGELFF,TGTGCCAGCAGCGGTGGACAGGGCTTTAACACCGGGGAGCTGTTTTTT
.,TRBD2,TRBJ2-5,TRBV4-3,CASSQGSGGLETQYF,TGCGCCAGCAGCCAAGGTTCGGGGGGGCTTGAGACCCAGTACTTC
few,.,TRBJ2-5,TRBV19,CASSKRWTDPQETQYF,TGTGCCAGTAGTAAGAGGTGGACAGACCCGCAAGAGACCCAGTACTTC
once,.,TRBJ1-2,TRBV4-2,CASSQGFGYGHTF,TGTGCCAGCAGCCAGGGGTTTGGCTATGGCCACACCTTC
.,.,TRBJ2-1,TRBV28,CASSLSPINEQFF,TGTGCCAGCAGTTTATCCCCTATTAATGAACAGTTCTTC
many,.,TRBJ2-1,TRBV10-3,CAISSAGGMGEQFF,TGTGCCATCAGCAGTGCAGGGGGGATGGGTGAGCAGTTCTTC
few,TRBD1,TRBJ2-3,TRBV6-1,CASTGGLRTDTQYF,TGTGCCAGCACAGGGGGTCTTCGCACAGATACGCAGTATTTT
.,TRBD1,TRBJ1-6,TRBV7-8,CASRQGNNNSPLHF,TGTGCCAGCAGACAGGGGAATAATAATTCACCCCTCCACTTT
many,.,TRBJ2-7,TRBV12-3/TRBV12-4,CASSLRRGRNYEQYF,TGTGCCAGCAGTTTACGTCGGGGCCGAAACTACGAGCAGTACTTC
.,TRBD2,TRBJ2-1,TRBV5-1,CASSLERLAGGNEQFF,TGCGCCAGCAGCTTGGAACGACTAGCGGGGGGCAATGAGCAGTTCTTC
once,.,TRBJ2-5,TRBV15,CAASRDHSRTQYF,TGTGCCGCCAGCAGAGATCATAGTCGGACCCAGTACTTC
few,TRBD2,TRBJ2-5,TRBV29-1,CSVERLAQGTQYF,TGCAGCGTTGAAAGACTAGCCCAAGGGACCCAGTACTTC
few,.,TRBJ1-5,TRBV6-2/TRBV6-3,CASTLHGRFDQPQHF,TGTGCCAGCACTTTACACGGACGGTTCGATCAGCCCCAGCATTTT
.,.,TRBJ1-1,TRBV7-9,CASSLFDTEAFF,TGTGCCAGCAGCTTATTCGACACTGAAGCTTTCTTT
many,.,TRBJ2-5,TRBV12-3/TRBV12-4,CASRGGRETQYF,TGTGCCAGCAGAGGGGGGCGGGAGACCCAGTACTTC
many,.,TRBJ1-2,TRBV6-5,CASSNSGLGNYGYTF,TGTGCCAGCAGTAACTCAGGGTTAGGGAACTATGGCTACACCTTC
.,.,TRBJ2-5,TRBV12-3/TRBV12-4,CASSTGIETQYF,TGTGCCAGCAGTACAGGGATCGAGACCCAGTACTTC
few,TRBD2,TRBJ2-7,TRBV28,CASSKGGGGYEQYF,TGTGCCAGCAGTAAGGGCGGGGGAGGCTACGAGCAGTACTTC
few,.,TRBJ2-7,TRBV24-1,CATSDTSSDEQYF,TGTGCCACCAGTGATACCAGCTCCGACGAGCAGTACTTC
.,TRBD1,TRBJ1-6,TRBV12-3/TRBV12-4,CASSLAGQAILAPLHF,TGTGCCAGCAGTTTAGCGGGACAGGCCATTCTCGCACCCCTCCACTTT
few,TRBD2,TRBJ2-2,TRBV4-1,CASGGANTGELFF,TGCGCCAGCGGGGGGGCGAACACCGGGGAGCTGTTTTTT
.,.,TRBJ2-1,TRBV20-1,CSATIPGRGNDNEQFF,TGCAGTGCCACCATTCCCGGGCGGGGAAACGACAATGAGCAGTTCTTC
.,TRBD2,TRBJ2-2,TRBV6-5,CASSYLLAGALTGELFF,TGTGCCAGCAGTTACTTACTAGCGGGAGCCCTAACCGGGGAGCTGTTTTTT
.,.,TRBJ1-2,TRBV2,CASTGLPGNGYTF,TGTGCCAGCACCGGGCTCCCTGGAAATGGCTACACCTTC
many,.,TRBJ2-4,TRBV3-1,CASSHGGDIQYF,TGTGCCAGCAGCCATGGTGGCGACATTCAGTACTTC
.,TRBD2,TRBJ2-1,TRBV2,CASRQAGVGEQFF,TGTGCCAGCAGACAAGCGGGAGTGGGTGAGCAGTTCTTC
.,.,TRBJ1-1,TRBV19,CASSTSTYTEAFF,TGTGCCAGTAGTACCTCAACCTACACTGAAGCTTTCTTT
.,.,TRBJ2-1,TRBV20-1,CSARDMSSGGSYNEQFF,TGCAGTGCTAGAGATATGTCAAGTGGCGGCTCCTACAATGAGCAGTTCTTC
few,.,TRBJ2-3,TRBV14,CASSQDNGVTQYF,TGTGCCAGCAGCCAAGATAACGGAGTTACGCAGTATTTT
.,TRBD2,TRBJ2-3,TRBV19,CASSIRGLVSNTQYF,TGTGCCAGTAGTATTCGGGGACTAGTTTCAAATACGCAGTATTTT
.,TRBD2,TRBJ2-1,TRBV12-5,CASGSGLAGFYNEQFF,TGTGCTAGTGGTTCAGGACTAGCGGGGTTCTACAATGAGCAGTTCTTC
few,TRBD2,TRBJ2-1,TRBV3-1,CASSQSAGGYNEQFF,TGTGCCAGCAGCCAATCCGCGGGAGGTTACAATGAGCAGTTCTTC
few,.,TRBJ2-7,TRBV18,CASSPWVEYEQYF,TGTGCCAGCTCACCATGGGTGGAGTACGAGCAGTACTTC
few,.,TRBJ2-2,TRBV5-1,CASSLVLGDTGELFF,TGCGCCAGCAGCTTGGTTCTGGGAGACACCGGGGAGCTGTTTTTT
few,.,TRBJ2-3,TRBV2,CASKLLPPGAGDTQYF,TGTGCCAGCAAACTCCTCCCCCCGGGAGCTGGAGATACGCAGTATTTT
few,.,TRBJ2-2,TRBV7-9,CASSIGRRTGELFF,TGTGCCAGCAGCATAGGGAGGCGGACCGGGGAGCTGTTTTTT
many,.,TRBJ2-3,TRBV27,CASSQGVTDTQYF,TGTGCCAGCAGTCAAGGGGTCACAGATACGCAGTATTTT
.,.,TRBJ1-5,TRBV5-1,CASSLDGQRNQPQHF,TGCGCCAGCAGCCTGGACGGACAGAGAAATCAGCCCCAGCATTTT
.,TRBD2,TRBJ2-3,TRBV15,CATSKSSGGFTDTQYF,TGTGCCACCAGCAAAAGTAGCGGGGGGTTCACAGATACGCAGTATTTT
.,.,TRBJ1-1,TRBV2,CASRWTEGVTEAFF,TGTGCCAGCAGATGGACAGAGGGAGTCACTGAAGCTTTCTTT
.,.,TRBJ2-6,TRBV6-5,CASSYSDNVLTF,TGTGCCAGCAGTTACTCAGACAACGTCCTGACTTTC
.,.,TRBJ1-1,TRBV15,CATSRGGVAEAFF,TGTGCCACCAGCAGAGGGGGAGTTGCTGAAGCTTTCTTT
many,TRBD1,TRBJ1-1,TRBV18,CASSPGQGNTEAFF,TGTGCCAGCAGCCCGGGACAGGGGAACACTGAAGCTTTCTTT
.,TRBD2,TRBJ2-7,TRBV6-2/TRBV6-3,CASRPGTSGSREQYF,TGTGCCAGCAGACCCGGGACTAGCGGGAGCCGGGAGCAGTACTTC
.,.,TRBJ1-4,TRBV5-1,CASSFSGNNEKLFF,TGCGCCAGCAGCTTCTCAGGGAATAATGAAAAACTGTTTTTT
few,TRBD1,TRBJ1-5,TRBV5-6,CASSLLRGRNQPQHF,TGTGCCAGCAGCTTATTAAGGGGGCGCAATCAGCCCCAGCATTTT
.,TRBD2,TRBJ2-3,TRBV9,CASSWSGGRADTQYF,TGTGCCAGCAGCTGGAGCGGGGGGCGTGCAGATACGCAGTATTTT
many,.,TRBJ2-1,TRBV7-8,CASSGRQEGVYNEQFF,TGTGCCAGCAGCGGTAGACAGGAGGGGGTTTACAATGAGCAGTTCTTC
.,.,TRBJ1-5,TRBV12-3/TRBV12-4,CASSFGTQYNQPQHF,TGTGCCAGCAGTTTTGGAACACAGTACAATCAGCCCCAGCATTTT
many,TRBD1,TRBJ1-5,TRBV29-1,CSVGQNSNQPQHF,TGCAGCGTGGGACAGAATAGCAATCAGCCCCAGCATTTT
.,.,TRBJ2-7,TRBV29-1,CSADLPTYEQYF,TGCAGCGCTGACCTCCCGACCTACGAGCAGTACTTC
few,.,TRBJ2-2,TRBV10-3,CAINRDSTPGELFF,TGTGCCATCAACCGGGATTCAACCCCCGGGGAGCTGTTTTTT
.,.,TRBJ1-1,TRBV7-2,CASSLVWGLPNTEAFF,TGTGCCAGCAGCTTAGTTTGGGGCCTCCCTAACACTGAAGCTTTCTTT
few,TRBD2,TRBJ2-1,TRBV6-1,CASSPMTSGASSYNEQFF,TGTGCCAGCAGCCCAATGACTAGCGGGGCGAGCTCCTACAATGAGCAGTTCTTC
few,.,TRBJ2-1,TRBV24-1,CATSGGQTTYNEQFF,TGTGCCACCAGTGGAGGACAGACCACCTACAATGAGCAGTTCTTC
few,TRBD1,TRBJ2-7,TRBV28,CASTPAGQGAYEQYF,TGTGCCAGCACCCCGGCGGGACAGGGGGCATACGAGCAGTACTTC
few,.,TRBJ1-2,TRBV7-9,CASSLANGAAGYTF,TGTGCCAGCAGCTTAGCGAACGGCGCCGCGGGCTACACCTTC